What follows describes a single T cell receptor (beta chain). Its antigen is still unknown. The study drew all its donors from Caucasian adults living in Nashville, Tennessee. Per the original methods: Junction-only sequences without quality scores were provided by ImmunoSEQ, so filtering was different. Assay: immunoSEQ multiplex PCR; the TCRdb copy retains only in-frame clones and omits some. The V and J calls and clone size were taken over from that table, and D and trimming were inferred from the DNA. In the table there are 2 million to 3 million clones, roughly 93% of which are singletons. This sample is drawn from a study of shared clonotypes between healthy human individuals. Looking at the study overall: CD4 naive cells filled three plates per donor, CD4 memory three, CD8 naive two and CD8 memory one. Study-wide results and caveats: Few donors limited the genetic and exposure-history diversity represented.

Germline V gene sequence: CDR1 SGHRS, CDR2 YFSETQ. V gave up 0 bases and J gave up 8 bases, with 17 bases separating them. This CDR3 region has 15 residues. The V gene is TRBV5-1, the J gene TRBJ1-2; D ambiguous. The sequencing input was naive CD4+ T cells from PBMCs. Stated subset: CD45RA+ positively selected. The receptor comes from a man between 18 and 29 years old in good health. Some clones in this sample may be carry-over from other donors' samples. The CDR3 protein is CASSLESLFDKGYTF. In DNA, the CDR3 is TGCGCCAGCAGCTTGGAGTCCCTGTTTGATAAGGGCTACACCTTC. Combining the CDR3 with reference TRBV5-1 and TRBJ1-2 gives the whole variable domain KAGVTQTPRYLIKTRGQQVTLSCSPISGHRSVSWYQQTPGQGLQFLFEYFSETQRNKGNFPGRFSGRQFSNSRSEMNVSTLELGDSALYLCASSLESLFDKGYTFGSGTRLTVV.